This T cell receptor (beta chain) originates from a study of beta chain features in type 1 diabetes. General study results and limits: The study found moderately but significantly shorter TCRB CDR3s in all four CD4+ subsets of Type 1 diabetes patients. A PCR bias possibly favoring shorter templates would apply equally to patients and controls. When VDJ junctions were examined, type 1 diabetes patients showed fewer insertions and more deletions.

As every portion of the isolated RNA was reverse transcribed, the sequencing read expressed TCRB transcripts. Sequencing used immunoSEQ multiplex PCR; TCRdb keeps in-frame clones, though not all of them. The table lists around 600,000 clones, under 15% of them singletons, with 0.095% to 0.15% in the top ten. V was pared by 4 bases and J by 0 bases, with 9 bases between. Per the germline V gene, CDR1 is SGDLS and CDR2 is YYNGEE. The CDR3 extends over 14 amino acids. A remark on this clone: Its antigen remains unknown.

One heparinised draw of blood, averaging around 120 mL, came from each donor. Once sorted, every population was more than 95% pure. The source is a man aged 30-40 years with type 1 diabetes. Specimen: naive CD4+ T cells from blood. The chain joins TRBV9 to TRBJ2-3; D perhaps matches TRBD2 (5 bases). The CDR3 DNA is TGTGCCAGCAGCACTAGAAGCAGCACAGATACGCAGTATTTT. Residues: CASSTRSSTDTQYF.